The rows below give T cell receptor beta chains drawn from one sample of a study of CDR3 diversity in severe acne. TCRdb called the PCR reads again in MiXCR, with one record for every CDR3 protein. The data contain over 100,000 distinct CDR3 sequences, roughly half of them singletons. Material: blood. These receptors originate from a male donor with acne. CDR3s leave out the opening cysteine and the closing phenylalanine or tryptophan. A row's size may be missing; if present it is once, few, many or a size class.

- | 13 | TRBJ1-3 | TRBV4-1 | ASSQLENSGNTIY
many | 12 | TRBJ2-3 | TRBV6-1 | ASSPLGDGDTQY
- | 12 | TRBJ2-5 | TRBV24-1 | ATSRQGTGETQY
- | 12 | TRBJ2-7 | TRBV25-1 | ASSEYSRGYEQY
- | 14 | TRBJ2-7 | TRBV7-2 | ASSLEVLAGVVEQY
- | 13 | TRBJ2-7 | TRBV7-9 | ASSFSSTGGHEQY
many | 12 | TRBJ2-6 | TRBV7-3 | ASSLSSGANVLT
- | 13 | TRBJ2-3 | TRBV25-1 | ASRGTVMSTDTQY
- | 13 | TRBJ2-3 | TRBV2 | ASSEGAGGTDTQY
- | 12 | TRBJ2-2 | TRBV2 | ATGTSGRTGELF
- | 14 | TRBJ2-3 | TRBV15 | ATSRDAGRLTDTQY
- | 14 | TRBJ2-1 | TRBV3-1 | ASSQGRGVTYNEQF
- | 17 | TRBJ2-7 | TRBV7-2 | ASSFYICSVPTETYEQH
- | 15 | TRBJ2-1 | TRBV11-2 | ASSLRSGRAFYNEQF
many | 13 | TRBJ2-3 | TRBV5-1 | ASSASGQHTDTQY
few | 13 | TRBJ2-3 | TRBV5-1 | ASSSTGGATDTQC